This T cell receptor (beta chain) was recorded in a study of cytomegalovirus exposure and HLA in healthy donors (dated by TCRdb to 2016 to 2017). Concerning the study at large: In an earlier analysis of around 540 of the donors, 250 to 350 Gb of sequence data and roughly 100 million unique TCR beta sequences from approximately 180 million T cells were reported. An early release that covered 500 to 800 HLA-typed donors contained approximately 300 gigabases of sequencing data and some 87 million unique TCR sequences. Among the approximately 430 genotyped donors, roughly 80% belonged to the genetic ancestry cluster associated with self-reported Caucasian donors. The aim of the study was to test whether cataloging public T cell receptors could identify signatures of past pathogen exposure. Using immunosequencing, the study profiled T cell repertoires from about 610 subjects and related those repertoires to cytomegalovirus serostatus. Besides the first cohort of under 700 subjects, a separate validation cohort made up of 90 to 150 different subjects was used. To predict cytomegalovirus infection status, the study brought together high-throughput TCR immunosequencing, statistical association of individual TCRs with disease status, and machine learning. In a later analysis, previously published TCR beta repertoires from fewer than 750 donors were re-analyzed and high-resolution HLA genotyping was added so that TCR occurrence patterns could be studied. Rather than drawing on any new phenotypic data, the later analysis identified candidate immune exposures from TCR beta sequences and the way those sequences occurred across donors. An earlier analysis of around 580 of the donors used high-throughput TCR beta sequencing to judge whether each TCR beta V gene segment behaved as functional or pseudogenic. Donor age, sex, ethnicity and CMV serostatus were collected together with the repertoire data. A later genetic analysis used genome-wide SNP genotypes for about three fifths of the 666 donors, treating that subset as a discovery cohort. All discovery cohort repertoires had been generated using a single sequencing platform. Both class I and class II loci were covered by HLA typing, at four-digit resolution. Typing coverage varied by locus: 629-630 donors for A, B, C, DRB1 and DQB1; roughly 500 for DQA1; over 600 for DPA1; about 450 for DPB1. Five DR-DQ haplotypes were handled as single units for association and clustering, since linkage in the cohort was strong. Across about 380 genotyped donors of the cohort, an average of approximately 200,000 unique TCR beta nucleotide sequences per donor were sequenced, and roughly 20% of those sequences were non-productive. Findings and caveats that apply to the study as a whole: A few of the identified cytomegalovirus-associated TCR beta chains were confirmed in vitro to be specific for cytomegalovirus antigens. A later analysis found that HLA-associated TCR beta chains were more clonally expanded and had lower generation probabilities than equally common non-associated chains. Because counts were too low, approximately 15 rarely observed V segments, including chromosome 9 orphons, were excluded from the earlier analysis of 587 of the donors. In a later analysis, TCR association rates were found to vary across HLA loci, with the most associated TCRs seen for DRB1 alleles and the fewest for HLA-C alleles. According to a later genetic analysis, donors in an Asian-associated ancestry cluster had fewer N-insertions in productive TCRs than the approximately 670-donor mean. Specific HLA alleles were associated with around 18,000 TCR beta sequences at a false discovery rate of 0.05 in a later analysis. Some IMGT-functional V segments, including TRBV6-2 and TRBV6-3, could not be distinguished by the 87-base-pair reads and were therefore excluded. Most TCR sequences were observed very rarely across donors, whereas some public TCRs were present in many individuals. For the cohort, immune exposure information was limited to CMV serostatus. It was suggested by the authors that the approach could potentially be generalized to other disease states and immunological phenotypes. The presence/absence analyses assumed that sequencing depth was roughly uniform across donors, and that assumption may not be true. A further reported finding was that TCR beta sequences accurately predicted the HLA-A and HLA-B alleles for most subjects in the first cohort. Only TCR beta chains were sequenced in this cohort, and the absence of alpha or paired-chain data limited detectable features. Because some donors lacked HLA typing at each locus, the association tests relied only on the typed subset. In the study, some 180 TCR beta chains were listed as associated with cytomegalovirus. When HLA alleles, especially DR and DQ, strongly co-occurred, TCR associations were difficult to assign to individual alleles. In a later analysis, most CMV-associated TCR beta chains were found to appear HLA-restricted, with HLA associations seemingly driven largely by CMV exposure. A cluster of highly shared sequence variants was judged likely to be a technical artifact of the sequencing pipeline. Linkage disequilibrium might explain the correlated functional status among segregating V segments, but an unknown experimental factor could not be ruled out. In both the original and validation cohorts, the classifier was reported to diagnose cytomegalovirus status with high specificity and sensitivity. According to a later analysis, parvovirus B19, influenza, CMV and Epstein-Barr virus appeared linked to several top co-occurrence clusters. In an earlier analysis of 450 to 750 of the donors, most TCR beta V segments appeared in productive rearrangements about 90% or about 30% of the time, broadly matching IMGT annotations. In a later genetic analysis, a missense DCLRE1C variant was associated with V-gene and J-gene trimming of TCR beta chains, and the association was replicated in an independent cohort.

Note on this clone: What antigen it recognizes has not been identified. Per-nucleotide qualities are absent, and no much larger clonotype sits a single base away.

The CDR3 has 14 amino acids, counting the end cysteine and phenylalanine. Just CDR3 DNA is preserved here, 42 bases in frame from base 1. As encoded in the germline V gene, CDR1 is SGDLS while CDR2 is YYNGEE. V lost 1 base and J lost 7 bases; the stretch between them is 15 bases long. The cohort comprised fewer than 700 healthy bone marrow donors. At the time of sampling, every cohort member was nominally healthy, though immune exposures that went unrecorded were likely present. The donor tested CMV seronegative and was one of the 352 seronegative cohort members. Each donor provided a peripheral blood sample, and peripheral blood mononuclear cells were used for TCR beta sequencing. Genomic DNA was extracted from the blood cell samples with the Qiagen DNeasy Blood Extraction Kit. The library came from the immunoSEQ multiplex PCR assay. For the multiplex PCR, a mixture combining 60 forward primers for TCR Vbeta segments and 13 reverse primers for TCR Jbeta segments was used. The CDR3 region of rearranged TCR beta genes was amplified from genomic DNA with a multiplex PCR assay. On the Illumina HiSeq System, the amplified TCR beta libraries were sequenced as 87-base-pair reads. Under the source paper's analysis protocol: A later analysis tallied some 79 million unique TCR beta chains across the 650 to 750 repertoires, and around 10 million of those chains were shared by two or more donors. Raw reads were error-corrected and collapsed into unique sequences by a nearest-neighbor algorithm in which closely related sequences were merged to remove PCR and sequencing errors. Alignment of CDR3 sequences to IMGT reference sequences was used to assign V, D and J gene segments. For a sequence to be retained, a match of at least six nucleotides to both a V gene segment and a J gene segment was required. Rearrangements were called productive when the CDR3 lacked stop codons and stayed in frame with V and J; all others were non-productive. Following IMGT convention, CDR3 was defined as the stretch from the second conserved V-encoded cysteine to the conserved J-encoded phenylalanine. Sequences without an unambiguous match to a single V gene segment were excluded from the earlier analysis of several hundred of the donors. An earlier analysis of approximately 590 of the donors called V segments functional above 56.7% productive rearrangements and segregating when the between-donor standard deviation exceeded 5%. A statistical classification framework was developed to diagnose cytomegalovirus status using the catalog of TCR beta chain sequences. In a later analysis, TCR nucleotide sequences were compared against IMGT/GENE-DB human TR gene sequences so that V and J genes could be assigned. The TCRdist pipeline was used in a later analysis to assign CDR3 sequences and most-parsimonious VDJ recombination scenarios. In a later analysis, each TCR beta chain was defined by its CDR3 amino acid sequence together with its V-gene family, and reads lacking a unique V-gene family were excluded. To address suspected cross-contamination and a sequencing artifact, a later analysis removed 450 to 700 highly shared, low-generation-probability nucleotide sequences. In a later analysis, a clonal expansion index was calculated for each public chain from normalized within-repertoire ranks of inferred template counts. In a later analysis, generation probabilities were computed with a VDJ recombination model fitted to out-of-frame rearrangements, and the resulting probabilities were checked against IGoR. In a later analysis, TCR-TCR, TCR-HLA and TCR-CMV co-occurrence was scored with hypergeometric tests, and a repertoire-size bias correction was applied to TCR pairs. In a later analysis, false discovery rates were estimated by permuting HLA or CMV assignments 20 times. In a later analysis, co-occurring TCRs were grouped using DBSCAN, and TCRdist sequence similarity was added for clustering within HLA-allele-positive subsets. Co-occurrence clustering excluded repertoires with fewer than 30,000 or more than 120,000 public chains, plus five with anomalous nucleotide sharing. TCRdb mirrors the immuneACCESS table, restricted to in-frame sequences. Some clones are absent from its copies; in checked studies, under half trace to an unresolved V gene, and the reason for the others is unknown. V, J and clone size were drawn from that table, and D and trimming were deduced from the DNA. The sample yields about 140,000 clones; 82% were counted once. The top ten constitute more than 2.5% of the sample.

The sample taken for sequencing was PBMCs. The rearrangement combines TRBV9 with TRBJ2-7; confidence is insufficient to name the D gene. The sequence was obtained from a male donor in good health and CMV-seronegative. The nucleotide sequence reads as follows: TGTGCCAGCAGCGTATCGGATGGGCCGCGTGAGCAGTACTTC. The encoded protein is CASSVSDGPREQYF.